Sequencing of this TCR delta chain was carried out in a study of gamma-delta chains in newborns, infants, children. The wider study: Innate gammadelta T cells reportedly expand polyclonally right after birth, driven by microbial exposure, per the title.

TCRdb ran CATT on the reads. The sample yields about 6,900 delta-chain clones, 2.1% seen once. V was pared by 8 bases and J by 0 bases, with 16 bases of the junction left unmatched. CDR1 and CDR2 (germline): GEAIGNYY, EKD. The CDR3 is made up of 18 amino acids. The rearrangement links TRDV2 to TRDJ2; 8 bases align to TRDD3. This TCR was sampled from a child who was a newborn, infant or young child, either healthy, febrile or measles-vaccinated (not recorded which). Material for sequencing was blood. CDR3 nucleotide sequence: TGTGCCTCTGGTATCCTACTGGGGGCCCCTACTTTGACAGCACAACTCTTCTTT. Translating it yields CASGILLGAPTLTAQLFF.